Below are 22 T cell receptor beta chains sequenced from a single sample in a study of shared clonotypes between healthy human individuals. Libraries were prepared by immunoSEQ multiplex PCR; TCRdb keeps only in-frame clonotypes and omits some of them. The top ten clones hold about 1.5% of a sample with over a million clones, roughly 75% of them seen once. Source material: memory CD4+ T cells sorted from blood. Indicated subset: CD45RA-negative fraction. These TCRs come from a man younger than 35 in good health.

The genes are TRBV10-2 and TRBJ1-2; D remains unclear. The CDR3 sequence is 12 residues long. V was trimmed by 0 bases and J by 6 bases, leaving 5 bases between them. CDR1 WSHSY and CDR2 SAAADI come from the germline V gene. This chain's CDR3 is CASSESKNGYTF. The CDR3 DNA reads as TGCGCCAGCAGTGAGTCAAAGAATGGCTACACCTTC.

This clone was seen a handful of times. The rearrangement joins TRBV5-4 to TRBJ1-2; D gene unclear. This CDR3 is 16 amino acids long. The germline V gene encodes CDR1 SGHNT and CDR2 YYREEE (reference sequence). V was trimmed by 2 bases and J by 4 bases, leaving 18 bases between them. CDR3 protein: CASSFGAPVGSYGYTF. CDR3 coding DNA: TGTGCCAGCAGCTTTGGCGCACCAGTGGGCTCCTATGGCTACACCTTC.

This chain uses TRBV15 with TRBJ2-7, with unresolved D. Germline-derived CDR1 and CDR2 are LNHNV and YYDKDF (reference sequence). This CDR3 has 14 residues. V was cut by 0 bases and J by 5 bases, with 11 bases left in between. CDR3 protein: CATSRDPTGHEQYF. CDR3 nucleotide sequence: TGTGCCACCAGCAGAGACCCCACGGGCCACGAGCAGTACTTC.

V usage is TRBV6-5 and J usage is TRBJ2-7, with 8 bases identical to TRBD1. J was trimmed by 5 bases and V by 0 bases; bases with no gene match: 6. The germline V gene encodes CDR1 MNHEY and CDR2 SVGAGI. This CDR3 has 15 residues. The DNA of the CDR3 is TGTGCCAGCAGTTACTCGGGACAGGTGAAAAACGAGCAGTACTTC. Translated: CASSYSGQVKNEQYF.

The V and J genes are TRBV29-1 and TRBJ2-5, with D perhaps matching TRBD1 (5 bases). The J call could be wrong; TRBJ2-7 is a better fit for the DNA end. The CDR3 totals 13 residues. The germline V gene has CDR1 SQVTM and CDR2 ANQGSEA. The CDR3 DNA follows: TGCAGCGTTGAAAGGGGCGGCTCCTACGAGCAGTACTTC. Protein sequence: CSVERGGSYEQYF.

The rearrangement joins TRBV29-1 to TRBJ1-2; 7 bases map to TRBD1. CDR1 is SQVTM, CDR2 ANQGSEA, per germline. CDR3 length: 14 residues. After removal of 5 bases from V and 3 bases from J, the junction contained 9 bases not matched to a gene. In nucleotides, the CDR3 is TGCAGCGTTTATCCCGACAGGGAGGACTATGGCTACACCTTC. Amino acids: CSVYPDREDYGYTF.

This clone was counted a few times. This chain joins TRBV7-9 and TRBJ1-1, with 8 nucleotides matching TRBD1. With 2 bases clipped from V and 2 bases from J, the junction kept 4 bases outside the gene matches. Germline-derived CDR1 and CDR2 are SEHNR and FQNEAQ (reference sequence). The CDR3 has 15 amino acids. The chain's CDR3 is CASSLQSGGNTEAFF. The CDR3 region has the DNA TGTGCCAGCAGCTTACAGTCAGGGGGCAACACTGAAGCTTTCTTT.

V is TRBV28 and J is TRBJ2-4; 9 bases are shared with TRBD1. The V and J ends lost 3 bases and 10 bases, in that order; junction bases with no gene match: 10. This CDR3 contains 15 residues. Germline CDR1 reads MDHEN; CDR2 reads SYDVKM. The CDR3 DNA follows: TGTGCCAGCAGTTTCGATATACGGACAGGGGATATTCAGTACTTC. Protein: CASSFDIRTGDIQYF.

The chain combines TRBV14 with TRBJ1-1; no firm D call. The CDR3 has 13 amino acids. Germline V gives CDR1 SGHDN, CDR2 FVKESK. V was cut by 2 bases and J by 3 bases, with 7 bases left in between. As DNA, the CDR3 is TGTGCCAGCAGCCAACTCCGTGACACTGAAGCTTTCTTT. Translation gives CASSQLRDTEAFF.

This clone was seen a single time. V usage is TRBV7-3 and J usage is TRBJ2-3; D ambiguous. The V and J ends lost 5 bases and 2 bases respectively, with 8 bases between them. The CDR3 extends over 13 amino acids. Germline V lookup: CDR1 SGHTA, CDR2 FQGTGA. The CDR3 nucleotides are TGTGCCAGCAGCCTCACGTACACAGATACGCAGTATTTT. Protein: CASSLTYTDTQYF.

The genes are TRBV6-1 and TRBJ1-5; 7 nucleotides align to TRBD1. This CDR3 region has 15 residues. Per germline, CDR1 MNHNS and CDR2 SASEGT. Trimming at V came to 4 bases and at J to 0 bases, leaving 3 bases not matched to a gene. CDR3 sequence (DNA): TGTGCCAGCAGTGGAGGACAGGCTAGCAATCAGCCCCAGCATTTT. Protein: CASSGGQASNQPQHF.

This rearrangement joins TRBV7-8 to TRBJ2-5; D gene unclear. The CDR3 is made up of 15 amino acids. The V end lost 1 base, the J end lost 1 base, and 10 bases lay between the germline ends. Germline-derived CDR1 and CDR2 are SGHVS and FQNEAQ. CDR3 coding DNA: TGTGCCAGCAGCTTAGTCGTGGGTCTCCAAGAGACCCAGTACTTC. It codes for CASSLVVGLQETQYF. Drawing the rest from reference TRBV7-8 and TRBJ2-5, the complete variable domain is GAGVSQSPRYKVAKRGQDVALRCDPISGHVSLFWYQQALGQGPEFLTYFQNEAQLDKSGLPSDRFFAERPEGSVSTLKIQRTQQEDSAVYLCASSLVVGLQETQYFGPGTRLLVL.

The V call is TRBV12-5, the J call TRBJ2-3, with TRBD1 matching over 7 bases. From germline, CDR1 is LGHNT and CDR2 FRNRAP. V dropped 6 bases and J dropped 3; count of bases not matched to a gene: 0. The CDR3 runs 12 residues. CDR3 loop: CASGQGTDTQYF. CDR3 nucleotides: TGTGCTAGTGGACAGGGGACAGATACGCAGTATTTT.

The rearrangement uses TRBV5-1 and TRBJ2-3; D unresolved. In germline, CDR1 is SGHRS, CDR2 YFSETQ. The CDR3 has 13 amino acids. V dropped 5 bases and J dropped 3 bases, with 10 bases sitting between them. In DNA form, the CDR3 reads TGCGCCAGCAGAAGGGCTAGAACAGATACGCAGTATTTT. Its protein is CASRRARTDTQYF. The full variable domain, in which reference TRBV5-1 and TRBJ2-3 provide the parts outside the CDR3, is KAGVTQTPRYLIKTRGQQVTLSCSPISGHRSVSWYQQTPGQGLQFLFEYFSETQRNKGNFPGRFSGRQFSNSRSEMNVSTLELGDSALYLCASRRARTDTQYFGPGTRLTVL.

This chain links TRBV16 with TRBJ2-7; a weak D match, TRBD2 (6 bases). Germline V gene sequence: CDR1 KGHSY, CDR2 FQNENV. The CDR3 runs 15 residues. The germline V and J ends were trimmed by 4 bases and 0 bases, with 13 bases remaining between them. This CDR3 is CASSPLGTGSYEQYF. As DNA, the CDR3 is TGTGCCAGCAGCCCCCTAGGGACTGGCTCCTACGAGCAGTACTTC. Using reference TRBV16 and TRBJ2-7 for the parts outside the CDR3, the full variable domain is GEEVAQTPKHLVRGEGQKAKLYCAPIKGHSYVFWYQQVLKNEFKFLISFQNENVFDETGMPKERFSAKCLPNSPCSLEIQATKLEDSAVYFCASSPLGTGSYEQYFGPGTRLTVT.

The genes are TRBV28 and TRBJ1-2; 7 bases agree with TRBD1. The CDR3 totals 16 residues. Per the germline V gene, CDR1 is MDHEN and CDR2 is SYDVKM. Trimming cost V 2 bases and J 2 bases; bases outside gene matches: 8. CDR3 residues: CASSLPTPGQNYGYTF. The DNA for the CDR3 is TGTGCCAGCAGTTTACCTACACCGGGACAGAACTATGGCTACACCTTC.

The CDR3 region has the DNA TGTGCCAGCCGTAGACTATCAGTGAGCAATCAGCCCCAGCATTTT. Translated, it gives CASRRLSVSNQPQHF. V and J are TRBV27 and TRBJ1-5; no definite D call. The germline V gene encodes CDR1 MNHEY and CDR2 SMNVEV (reference sequence). V was shortened by 8 bases and J by 1 base, with 15 bases between the two germline ends. The CDR3 consists of 15 residues.

V gene TRBV18 combines with J gene TRBJ1-2; D might be TRBD1 (5 bases). The germline gives CDR1 KGHSH, CDR2 LQKENI. V lost 3 bases to trimming and J lost 7 bases, with 9 bases between them. CDR3 size: 12 residues. The DNA of the CDR3 is TGTGCCAGCTCACCTCCCCAGGGTGGCTACACCTTC. This encodes CASSPPQGGYTF.

V is TRBV5-4 and J is TRBJ2-3; 9 bases align to TRBD1. CDR3 length: 17 amino acids. Germline V CDR1 and CDR2: SGHNT, YYREEE (reference sequence). V shed 5 bases and J 2 bases; nucleotides not matched to a gene: 12. CDR3 in amino acids: CASSPSVRTGDTDTQYF. CDR3 in DNA: TGTGCCAGCAGTCCCTCGGTCCGGACAGGGGACACAGATACGCAGTATTTT.

This chain connects TRBV2 to TRBJ1-1; 8 positions agree with TRBD1. The germline CDR1 and CDR2 sequences are SNHLY and FYNNEI. With 6 bases clipped from V and 8 bases from J, the junction kept 5 bases outside the gene matches. The CDR3 runs to 12 residues. The CDR3 loop reads CASSRTGLEAFF. CDR3 nucleotides: TGTGCCAGCAGCCGGACAGGGTTGGAAGCTTTCTTT.

The rearrangement links TRBV9 to TRBJ2-5; weak D call: TRBD1 (5 bases). Trimming removed 0 bases from V and 1 base from J, with 7 bases in between. CDR1 is SGDLS, CDR2 YYNGEE, per germline. The CDR3 totals 14 residues. In DNA form, the CDR3 reads TGTGCCAGCAGCGTAGGGACATTCCAAGAGACCCAGTACTTC. Translating it yields CASSVGTFQETQYF.

V gene TRBV5-1 combines with J gene TRBJ1-1; D perhaps matches TRBD1 (5 bases). The germline V and J ends were trimmed by 5 bases and 6 bases, with 23 bases remaining between them. Germline loops: CDR1 SGHRS, CDR2 YFSETQ. This CDR3 spans 16 amino acids. CDR3 DNA sequence: TGCGCCAGCAGTCCGTGGGTCGGACAAACGACGTCTGAAGCTTTCTTT. It is translated as CASSPWVGQTTSEAFF.